One and the same sample provided the 21 T cell receptor beta chains below, sequenced in a study of cytomegalovirus exposure and HLA in healthy donors. Assay: immunoSEQ multiplex PCR; the TCRdb copy retains only in-frame clones and omits some. This sample yields fewer than 350,000 clones, of which roughly 90% are seen a single time; approximately 0.9% belongs to the top ten. Input material: PBMCs. Every receptor here comes from a woman aged 18-29 years in good health and CMV-seronegative.

The gene calls are TRBV30 and TRBJ1-1; D perhaps matches TRBD1 (5 bases). V gave up 2 bases and J gave up 1 base, with 11 bases separating them. CDR3 length: 14 residues. The germline V gene has CDR1 GTSNPN and CDR2 SVGIG (reference sequence). The CDR3 protein is CAWSPGRRNTEAFF. The CDR3, as DNA: TGTGCCTGGAGTCCAGGGAGGAGGAACACTGAAGCTTTCTTT.

This chain connects TRBV6-4 to TRBJ2-2; a weak D match, TRBD2 (6 bases). This CDR3 has 15 residues. Germline V lookup: CDR1 MRHNA, CDR2 SNTAGT. Trimming left V 3 bases short and J 3 bases short, with 11 bases between. The CDR3 loop is CASSEGGVDTGELFF. Written as DNA, the CDR3 is TGTGCCAGCAGTGAGGGGGGAGTGGACACCGGGGAGCTGTTTTTT.

The V gene is TRBV5-4, the J gene TRBJ1-1; D perhaps matches TRBD1 (5 bases). Germline CDR1 and CDR2: SGHNT and YYREEE (reference sequence). V lost 4 bases, J lost 3 bases, and 10 bases lay in between. This CDR3 is built from 13 residues. The CDR3 here is CASSAGVDTEAFF. Written as DNA, the CDR3 is TGTGCCAGCAGCGCGGGGGTGGACACTGAAGCTTTCTTT.

The CDR3: CASREGNSNQPQHF. CDR3 nucleotides: TGTGCCAGTCGGGAGGGTAACAGCAATCAGCCCCAGCATTTT. V is TRBV19 and J is TRBJ1-5; no clear D gene. Germline lookup yields CDR1 LNHDA and CDR2 SQIVND (reference sequence). Trimming shortened V by 8 bases and J by 1 base, and 12 bases separated the two germline ends. The CDR3 runs to 14 residues.

The V call is TRBV6-6, the J call TRBJ2-7, with 10 bases lining up with TRBD1. Germline CDR1 MNHNY, CDR2 SVGAGI (reference sequence). The CDR3 length is 15 residues. V dropped 6 bases and J dropped 5; count of bases not matched to a gene: 10. The CDR3 here is CASRDPGTGDNEQYF. The CDR3 bases are TGTGCCAGCAGAGACCCAGGGACAGGGGATAACGAGCAGTACTTC.

This clone was recorded many times. The rearrangement uses TRBV10-3 and TRBJ1-1, with D possibly matching TRBD1 (6 bases). The CDR3 covers 14 residues. Between the trimmed V and J ends, which lost 8 bases and 0 bases, there was a span of 13 bases. Germline CDR1 and CDR2: ENHRY and SYGVKD. CDR3 DNA: TGTGCCATCGGGGGGGCGGGTGTGAACACTGAAGCTTTCTTT. It encodes CAIGGAGVNTEAFF.

J is TRBJ2-1 and V is TRBV29-1; possibly TRBD1 for D (6 bases). Trimming took 1 base from V and 8 from J, leaving 9 bases between them. The CDR3 spans 12 residues. Germline CDR1 SQVTM, CDR2 ANQGSEA. CDR3 residues: CSVEVRGHEQFF. The CDR3 region has the DNA TGCAGCGTTGAAGTCAGGGGACATGAGCAGTTCTTC.

The chain uses TRBV28 and TRBJ1-2; D not resolved. The germline CDR1 and CDR2 sequences are MDHEN and SYDVKM. Trimming cost V 6 bases and J 4 bases, with 12 bases left between them. This CDR3 has 13 residues. The CDR3: CASRPFDTYGYTF. DNA of the CDR3: TGTGCCAGCAGACCCTTTGACACCTATGGCTACACCTTC.

J is TRBJ1-1 and V is TRBV5-6; tentative D call: TRBD1 (6 bases). The germline V gene has CDR1 SGHDT and CDR2 YYEEEE. The CDR3 has 17 residues. V was shortened by 3 bases and J by 3 bases, with 21 bases between the two germline ends. CDR3 sequence reads: CASSSYHLRQVHTEAFF. The CDR3, as DNA: TGTGCCAGCAGCTCATACCATCTTAGACAGGTCCACACTGAAGCTTTCTTT.

This rearrangement joins TRBV28 to TRBJ2-5; D not certain. Germline assignment: CDR1 MDHEN and CDR2 SYDVKM. Trimming removed 1 base from V and 7 bases from J, with 10 bases in between. CDR3 length equals 13 residues. This chain's CDR3 is CASSLFLSGTQYF. The DNA for the CDR3 is TGTGCCAGCAGTTTATTCCTGTCGGGGACCCAGTACTTC.

The rearrangement joins TRBV11-2 to TRBJ2-7, with no clear D. This CDR3 is 12 amino acids long. V dropped 4 bases and J dropped 9 bases, with 13 bases sitting between them. Germline-derived CDR1 and CDR2 are SGHAT and FQNNGV. The CDR3: CASSSLLIAQYF. In DNA form, the CDR3 reads TGTGCCAGCAGCTCCCTCTTAATAGCGCAGTACTTC. Complete variable domain (other parts from reference TRBV11-2 and TRBJ2-7): EAGVAQSPRYKIIEKRQSVAFWCNPISGHATLYWYQQILGQGPKLLIQFQNNGVVDDSQLPKDRFSAERLKGVDSTLKIQPAKLEDSAVYLCASSSLLIAQYFGPGTRLTVT.

The chain joins TRBV5-1 to TRBJ2-2; D is unresolved. The CDR3 has 15 residues. V lost 3 bases to trimming and J lost 2 bases, with 11 bases between them. Germline V gene data show CDR1 as SGHRS and CDR2 as YFSETQ. The CDR3 DNA follows: TGCGCCAGCAGCTCCGACACTCCTAACACCGGGGAGCTGTTTTTT. It translates to CASSSDTPNTGELFF.

This clone was counted once. The V call is TRBV19, the J call TRBJ2-1; maybe TRBD2 (5 bases). V gave up 0 bases and J gave up 3 bases, with 18 bases separating them. This CDR3 has 18 amino acids. Germline V gene data show CDR1 as LNHDA and CDR2 as SQIVND (reference sequence). The CDR3 loop reads CASSIDSAPSRRYNEQFF. The CDR3 region has the DNA TGTGCCAGTAGTATAGACAGCGCGCCTAGCCGCCGCTACAATGAGCAGTTCTTC.

The rearrangement joins TRBV30 to TRBJ2-1, with no clear D. The V end was cut by 1 base, the J end by 5 bases, with 12 bases between. Germline lookup yields CDR1 GTSNPN and CDR2 SVGIG (reference sequence). This CDR3 comprises 14 residues. This CDR3 is CAWSADWIHNEQFF. CDR3 nucleotide sequence: TGTGCCTGGAGTGCTGACTGGATTCACAATGAGCAGTTCTTC.

The chain is built from TRBV2 and TRBJ2-5; D remains unclear. The CDR3 runs to 12 residues. Trimming removed 6 bases from V and 5 bases from J, with 10 bases in between. CDR1 and CDR2 from the germline V gene are SNHLY and FYNNEI. CDR3 in DNA: TGTGCCAGCAGCTCGAGCCGGGAGACCCAGTACTTC. This translates into CASSSSRETQYF.

The chain combines TRBV19 with TRBJ1-4, with 7 positions matching TRBD1. Germline CDR1 reads LNHDA; CDR2 reads SQIVND (reference sequence). After removal of 5 bases from V and 13 bases from J, the junction contained 10 bases not matched to a gene. The CDR3 loop spans 13 amino acids. Here the CDR3 DNA reads TGTGCCAGTAGTCCTAACAGGGGTGGGAGACTGTTTTTT. Protein sequence: CASSPNRGGRLFF.

This clone was observed a single time. The rearrangement uses TRBV28 and TRBJ1-2, with a weak D call TRBD1 (5 bases). The CDR3 totals 15 residues. V gave up 1 base and J gave up 8 bases, with 17 bases separating them. The germline CDR1 and CDR2 sequences are MDHEN and SYDVKM. CDR3 sequence (DNA): TGTGCCAGCAGTTTATTATTTTCAGGGCTGGAGGGCTACACCTTC. Protein sequence: CASSLLFSGLEGYTF.

The sample holds a few counts of this clone. V gene TRBV6-5 combines with J gene TRBJ2-7; TRBD2 agrees at 10 bases. CDR3 length: 14 amino acids. Trimming at V came to 6 bases and at J to 3 bases, leaving 5 bases not matched to a gene. CDR1 is MNHEY, CDR2 SVGAGI, per germline. CDR3 sequence reads: CASRFLAGDYEQYF. Here the CDR3 DNA reads TGTGCCAGCAGGTTCCTAGCGGGAGACTACGAGCAGTACTTC.

This clone has only a few counts. V is TRBV4-1 and J is TRBJ2-7; 8 bases align to TRBD1. Unmatched junction bases numbered 9, after V lost 4 bases and J lost 4 bases. CDR3 length: 15 residues. Germline V gene sequence: CDR1 MGHRA, CDR2 YSYEKL. The CDR3 sequence is CASSPSGQGAYEQYF. CDR3 nucleotides: TGCGCCAGCAGCCCCTCGGGGCAGGGGGCTTACGAGCAGTACTTC.

This chain connects TRBV5-6 to TRBJ2-1, with D possibly TRBD1 on 6 matching bases. Germline V gene sequence: CDR1 SGHDT, CDR2 YYEEEE. Trimming shortened V by 4 bases and J by 8 bases, and 13 bases separated the two germline ends. The CDR3 has 13 amino acids. This CDR3 reads CASSPLGADEQFF. The CDR3 coding sequence is TGTGCCAGCAGCCCATTGGGGGCCGATGAGCAGTTCTTC.

This clone came up once. The chain carries TRBV5-1 and TRBJ1-3; TRBD1 is a possible D gene (5 bases). V lost 3 bases and J 7 bases, leaving 14 bases between the germline ends. Germline lookup yields CDR1 SGHRS and CDR2 YFSETQ. The CDR3 is made up of 14 amino acids. The CDR3 DNA reads TGCGCCAGCAGCTCGGACGTTGGGGGGAACACCATATATTTT. Translation gives CASSSDVGGNTIYF.